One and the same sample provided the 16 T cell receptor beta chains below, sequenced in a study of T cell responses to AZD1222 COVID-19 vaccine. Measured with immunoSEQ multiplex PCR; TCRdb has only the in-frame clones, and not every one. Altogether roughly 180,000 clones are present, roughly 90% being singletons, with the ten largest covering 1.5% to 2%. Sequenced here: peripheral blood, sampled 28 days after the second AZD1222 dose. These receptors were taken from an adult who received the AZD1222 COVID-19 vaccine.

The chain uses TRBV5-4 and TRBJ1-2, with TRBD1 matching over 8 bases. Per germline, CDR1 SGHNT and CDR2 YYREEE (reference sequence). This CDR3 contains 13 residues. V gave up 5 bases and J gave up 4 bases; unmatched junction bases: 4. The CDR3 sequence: CASSDRGTYGYTF. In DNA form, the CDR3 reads TGTGCCAGCAGTGACAGGGGCACCTATGGCTACACCTTC.

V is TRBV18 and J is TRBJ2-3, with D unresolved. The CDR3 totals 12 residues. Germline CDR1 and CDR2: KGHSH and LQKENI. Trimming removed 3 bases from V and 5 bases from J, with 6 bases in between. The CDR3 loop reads CASSPAKDTQYF. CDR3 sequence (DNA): TGTGCCAGCTCACCCGCCAAAGATACGCAGTATTTT.

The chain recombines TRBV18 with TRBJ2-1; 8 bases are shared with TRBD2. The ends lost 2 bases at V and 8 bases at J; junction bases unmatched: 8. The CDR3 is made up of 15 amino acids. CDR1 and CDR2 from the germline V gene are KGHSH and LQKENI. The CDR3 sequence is CASSPEAGGPYEQFF. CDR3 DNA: TGTGCCAGCTCACCAGAGGCGGGAGGCCCCTATGAGCAGTTCTTC.

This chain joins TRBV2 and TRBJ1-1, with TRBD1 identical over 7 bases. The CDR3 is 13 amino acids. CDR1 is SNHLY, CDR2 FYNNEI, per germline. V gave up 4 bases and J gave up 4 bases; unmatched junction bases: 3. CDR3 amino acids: CASSGQGSTEAFF. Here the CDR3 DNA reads TGTGCCAGCAGTGGACAGGGTAGCACTGAAGCTTTCTTT.

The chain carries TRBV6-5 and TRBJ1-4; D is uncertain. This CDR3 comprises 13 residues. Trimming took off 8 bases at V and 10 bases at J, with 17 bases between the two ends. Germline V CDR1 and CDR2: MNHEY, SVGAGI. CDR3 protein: CASALGGKGKLFF. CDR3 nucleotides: TGTGCCAGCGCGCTGGGAGGAAAGGGAAAACTGTTTTTT.

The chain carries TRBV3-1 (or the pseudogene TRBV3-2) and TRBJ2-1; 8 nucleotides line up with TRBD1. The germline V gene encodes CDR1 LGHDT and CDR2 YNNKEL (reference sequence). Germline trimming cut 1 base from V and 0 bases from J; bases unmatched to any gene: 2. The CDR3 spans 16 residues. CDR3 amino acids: CASSQGDRSSYNEQFF. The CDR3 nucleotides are TGTGCCAGCAGCCAAGGGGACAGGAGCTCCTACAATGAGCAGTTCTTC.

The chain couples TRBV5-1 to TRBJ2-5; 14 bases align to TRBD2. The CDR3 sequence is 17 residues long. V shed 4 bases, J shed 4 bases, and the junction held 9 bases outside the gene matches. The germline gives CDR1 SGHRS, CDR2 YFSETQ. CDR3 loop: CASSLMGTSGGGETQYF. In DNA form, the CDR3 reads TGCGCCAGCAGCCTTATGGGGACTAGCGGGGGAGGAGAGACCCAGTACTTC.

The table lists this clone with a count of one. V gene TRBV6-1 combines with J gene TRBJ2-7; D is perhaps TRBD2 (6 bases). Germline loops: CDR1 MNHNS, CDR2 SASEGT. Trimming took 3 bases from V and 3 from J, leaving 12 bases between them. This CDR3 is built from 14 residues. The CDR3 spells CASSELANFYEQYF. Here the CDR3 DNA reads TGTGCCAGCAGTGAGCTAGCGAACTTCTACGAGCAGTACTTC.

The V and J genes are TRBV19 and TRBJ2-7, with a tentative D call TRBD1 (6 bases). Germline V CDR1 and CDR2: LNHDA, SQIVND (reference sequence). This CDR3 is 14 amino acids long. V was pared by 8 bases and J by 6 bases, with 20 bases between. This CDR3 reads CASEVGGRLGEQYF. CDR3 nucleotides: TGTGCCAGTGAGGTAGGGGGAAGACTGGGCGAGCAGTACTTC.

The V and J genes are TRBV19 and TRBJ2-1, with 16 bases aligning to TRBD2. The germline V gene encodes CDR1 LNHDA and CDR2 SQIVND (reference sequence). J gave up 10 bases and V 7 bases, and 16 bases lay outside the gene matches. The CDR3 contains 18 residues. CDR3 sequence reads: CASNVPGLAGGSRKEQFF. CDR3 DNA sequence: TGTGCCAGTAACGTCCCGGGACTAGCGGGGGGGAGCCGCAAGGAGCAGTTCTTC.

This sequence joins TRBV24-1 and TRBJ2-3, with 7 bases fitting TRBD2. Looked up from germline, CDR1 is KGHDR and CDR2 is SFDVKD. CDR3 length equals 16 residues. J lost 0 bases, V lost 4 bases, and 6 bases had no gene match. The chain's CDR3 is CATSDPTSPSTDTQYF. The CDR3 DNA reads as TGTGCCACCAGTGACCCGACTAGCCCTAGCACAGATACGCAGTATTTT.

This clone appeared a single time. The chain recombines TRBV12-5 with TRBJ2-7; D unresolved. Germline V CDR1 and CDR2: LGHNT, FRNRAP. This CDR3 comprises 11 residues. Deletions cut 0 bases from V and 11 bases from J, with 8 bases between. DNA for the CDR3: TGTGCTAGTGGTTTGGTCGGTTTGGAGTACTTC. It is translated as CASGLVGLEYF.

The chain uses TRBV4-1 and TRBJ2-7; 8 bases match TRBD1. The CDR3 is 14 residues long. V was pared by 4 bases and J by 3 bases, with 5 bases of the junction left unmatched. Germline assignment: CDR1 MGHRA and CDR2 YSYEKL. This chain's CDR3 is CASSRLDRGYEQYF. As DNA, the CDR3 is TGCGCCAGCAGCCGCCTAGACAGGGGCTACGAGCAGTACTTC.

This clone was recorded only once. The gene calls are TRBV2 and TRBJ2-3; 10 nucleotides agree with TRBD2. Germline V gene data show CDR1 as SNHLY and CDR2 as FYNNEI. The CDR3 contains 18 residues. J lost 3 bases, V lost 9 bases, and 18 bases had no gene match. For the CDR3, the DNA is TGTGCCAGACAGGGGAGGCTAGCGGGAGACGTTAGGACAGATACGCAGTATTTT. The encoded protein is CARQGRLAGDVRTDTQYF. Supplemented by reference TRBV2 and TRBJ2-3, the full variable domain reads EPEVTQTPSHQVTQMGQEVILRCVPISNHLYFYWYRQILGQKVEFLVSFYNNEISEKSEIFDDQFSVERPDGSNFTLKIRSTKLEDSAMYFCARQGRLAGDVRTDTQYFGPGTRLTVL.

The CDR3 loop reads CASSLALNTEAFF. CDR3 DNA: TGTGCCAGCAGCTTAGCCTTGAACACTGAAGCTTTCTTT. The J gene is TRBJ1-1, the V gene TRBV7-9, with D unclear. Germline-derived CDR1 and CDR2 are SEHNR and FQNEAQ (reference sequence). The CDR3 consists of 13 residues. Trimming cost V 0 bases and J 0 bases, with 2 bases left between them.

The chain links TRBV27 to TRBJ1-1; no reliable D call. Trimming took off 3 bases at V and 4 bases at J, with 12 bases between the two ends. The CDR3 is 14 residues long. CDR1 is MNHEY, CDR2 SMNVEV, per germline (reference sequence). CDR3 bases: TGTGCCAGCAGTTTCGAGCACCGCGCCACTGAAGCTTTCTTT. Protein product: CASSFEHRATEAFF.